Listed below are T cell receptor beta chains from one sample, sequenced in a study of vaccination effects on CD4 cells after COVID-19. Profiling relied on immunoSEQ multiplex PCR, and the TCRdb table lists in-frame clones only, not all of them. The profile shows 35,000 to 55,000 clones, just over 75% of them singletons. These receptors' targets are unknown. Sample: CD4+ T cells from PBMCs cultured with SARS-CoV-2 spike peptides, taken before COVID-19 vaccination. Receptor source: a human donor who received a COVID-19 vaccine. Both conserved end residues are part of each CDR3. The order of the fields is clone size, J gene, V gene, D gene, CDR3 DNA, CDR3 protein. The D gene is left open where the match is weak. A clone size is listed for some rows: how often the clone was seen (once, few, many), or a class if it is expanded.

. TRBJ1-1 TRBV6-1 . TGTGCCAGCAGTGAGAGGAGAAGGACTGAAGCTTTCTTT CASSERRRTEAFF
. TRBJ1-2 TRBV6-1 . TGTGCCAGCAGTGAAGTAGGGTTGGTGGGTTACACCTTC CASSEVGLVGYTF
. TRBJ2-5 TRBV5-1 TRBD2 TGCGCCAGCAGCTTGGCGTTAGCGGGGGCATTCCGAGAGACCCAGTACTTC CASSLALAGAFRETQYF
few TRBJ2-1 TRBV5-1 . TGCGCCAGCAGCTTGTTACCCAACGGTAACAATGAGCAGTTCTTC CASSLLPNGNNEQFF
. TRBJ2-1 TRBV5-5 TRBD2 TGTGCCAGCAGCTTTCTTTTGAGCGGCAATAGCGGGGCACCCTACAATGAGCAGTTCTTC CASSFLLSGNSGAPYNEQFF
. TRBJ2-5 TRBV27 TRBD2 TGTGCCAGCAGTCGGACTCCCGGGGGGCAAGAGACCCAGTACTTC CASSRTPGGQETQYF
. TRBJ2-3 TRBV28 . TGTGCCAGCAGTCCGACCGGCGGGGGCCGACCCACAGATACGCAGTATTTT CASSPTGGGRPTDTQYF
. TRBJ2-1 TRBV5-1 TRBD2 TGCGCCAGCAGCATATTAGCGGGGGGGCTGGTGGATGAGCAGTTCTTC CASSILAGGLVDEQFF
once TRBJ1-2 TRBV13 TRBD1 TGTGCCAGCAGCCGATCCGGGACAGGGGGAAGTCACTATGGCTACACCTTC CASSRSGTGGSHYGYTF
few TRBJ2-1 TRBV24-1 TRBD1 TGTGCCACCAGGGGGGCAGGGGGCTCCTACAATGAGCAGTTCTTC CATRGAGGSYNEQFF
. TRBJ1-4 TRBV19 . TGTGCCAGTACTCGAACCCGAAATGAAAAACTGTTTTTT CASTRTRNEKLFF
. TRBJ2-4 TRBV6-6 TRBD1 TGTGCCAGCAGTTACACCGGGACAGGGAAAAACATTCAGTACTTC CASSYTGTGKNIQYF
. TRBJ1-3 TRBV10-1 . TGCGCCAGTGCCCCCGGCACGGCTGGAAACACCATATATTTT CASAPGTAGNTIYF
. TRBJ1-2 TRBV2 . TGTGCCAGCAGTCGGGATGGCTATGGCTACACCTTC CASSRDGYGYTF
. TRBJ1-4 TRBV19 TRBD1 TGTGCCAGTAGTACACAGGGGGCCGGTGAAAAACTGTTTTTT CASSTQGAGEKLFF
. TRBJ1-1 TRBV5-1 . TGCGCCAGCAGCTTGTTTCAGGGAGGGACTGAAGCTTTCTTT CASSLFQGGTEAFF
. TRBJ2-2 TRBV6-4 . TGTGCCAGCAGTCGACAGAGCTACACCGGGGAGCTGTTTTTT CASSRQSYTGELFF
. TRBJ1-2 TRBV12-3/TRBV12-4 . TGTGCCAGCAGTTTACGGGATAACTATGGCTACACCTTC CASSLRDNYGYTF
. TRBJ2-3 TRBV7-3 TRBD2 TGTGCCAGCAGCCCTCAAGCGGGGGGCAAACCGGATACGCAGTATTTT CASSPQAGGKPDTQYF
. TRBJ1-5 TRBV30 TRBD1 TGTGCCTGGGGGAAATTACAGGGGAATCAGCCCCAGCATTTT CAWGKLQGNQPQHF
. TRBJ1-3 TRBV6-6 . TGTGCCAGCAGTTACGGTTGGACAGACTCTGGAAACACCATATATTTT CASSYGWTDSGNTIYF
. TRBJ2-5 TRBV18 . TGTGCCAGCTCACCGGGGACGGGGGGCGTAGAGACCCAGTACTTC CASSPGTGGVETQYF
. TRBJ2-1 TRBV9 . TGTGCCAGCAGCGTAGGATGGGGTGGGGAGCAGTTCTTC CASSVGWGGEQFF
. TRBJ1-2 TRBV7-9 . TGTGCCAGCAGCTTAGAAACCGCTCAGGGTGGCTACACCTTC CASSLETAQGGYTF
. TRBJ2-3 TRBV24-1 TRBD1 TGTGCCACCAGTGACCTAGGGGCAGGGGGAGTCGATACGCAGTATTTT CATSDLGAGGVDTQYF
few TRBJ2-2 TRBV5-6 . TGTGCCAGCAGCCCAACAAAGAAGTATAACACCGGGGAGCTGTTTTTT CASSPTKKYNTGELFF
. TRBJ1-4 TRBV6-1 . TGTGCCAGCAGTGAATGGGGGGACGGATTTGAAAAACTGTTTTTT CASSEWGDGFEKLFF
. TRBJ2-2 TRBV24-1 TRBD1 TGTGCCACCAGGGGACAGTCGAACACCGGGGAGCTGTTTTTT CATRGQSNTGELFF
. TRBJ2-3 TRBV5-5 TRBD2 TGTGCCAGCAGCGGGAGGGCCGATACGCAGTATTTT CASSGRADTQYF
. TRBJ2-2 TRBV11-2 . TGTGCCAGCAGCTTAGGCGGAACTGGGCAGGGGAACACCGGGGAGCTGTTTTTT CASSLGGTGQGNTGELFF
. TRBJ2-1 TRBV18 TRBD1 TGTGCCAGCTCACCTCGCCCGGGACAGGGGCACAATGAGCAGTTCTTC CASSPRPGQGHNEQFF
. TRBJ1-5 TRBV2 . TGTGCCAGCAGTGAAGACAGGACTAGCAATCAGCCCCAGCATTTT CASSEDRTSNQPQHF
. TRBJ1-1 TRBV19 . TGTGCCAGTAGTATCCAGGCCAGGGGTAACACTGAAGCTTTCTTT CASSIQARGNTEAFF
. TRBJ1-1 TRBV3-1/TRBV3-2 . TGTGCCAGCAGCCAGGTGAGGGACACTGAAGCTTTCTTT CASSQVRDTEAFF
. TRBJ1-4 TRBV4-1 TRBD1 TGCGCCAGCAGCCAAGGACAGGGGCCAACTAATGAAAAACTGTTTTTT CASSQGQGPTNEKLFF